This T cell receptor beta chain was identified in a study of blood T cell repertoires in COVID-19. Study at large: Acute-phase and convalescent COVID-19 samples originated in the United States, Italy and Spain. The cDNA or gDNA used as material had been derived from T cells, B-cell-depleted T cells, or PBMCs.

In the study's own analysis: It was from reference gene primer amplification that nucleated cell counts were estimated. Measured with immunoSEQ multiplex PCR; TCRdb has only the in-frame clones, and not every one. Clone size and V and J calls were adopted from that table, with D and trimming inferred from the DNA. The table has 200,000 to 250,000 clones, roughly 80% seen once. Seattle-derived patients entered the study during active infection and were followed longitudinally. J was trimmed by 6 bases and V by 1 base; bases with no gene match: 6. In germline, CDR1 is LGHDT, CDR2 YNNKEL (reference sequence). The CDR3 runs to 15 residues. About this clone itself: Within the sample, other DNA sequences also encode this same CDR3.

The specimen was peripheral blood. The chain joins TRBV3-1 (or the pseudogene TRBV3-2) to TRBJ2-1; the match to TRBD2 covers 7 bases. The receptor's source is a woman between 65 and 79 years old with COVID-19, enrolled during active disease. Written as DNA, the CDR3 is TGTGCCAGCAGCCAAGTTGCGGGAGCAGGCAATGAGCAGTTCTTC. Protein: CASSQVAGAGNEQFF.